This T cell receptor beta chain originates from a study of shared clonotypes between healthy human individuals (dated by TCRdb to 2018 to 2020). About the investigation overall: The cohort included a few men and a couple of women between 18 and 49 years of age. For each donor, three plates each were used for CD4 naive and CD4 memory, two plates were used for CD8 naive, and one plate was used for CD8 memory. The study deeply sequenced blood TCR repertoires of five healthy adults to estimate repertoire size and the extent of clonotype sharing between individuals. To increase sequencing depth and limit assay-specific biases, TCR repertoire library preparation and sequencing were carried out by different laboratories using diverse techniques. Between about 0.9 and 10 billion PBMCs per donor were obtained by leukapheresis.

About this clone itself: Its antigen remains undetermined. No base qualities exist here, and no much larger clone lies one base off it.

The donors were healthy, HIV-negative adults with no recently reported acute infections or vaccinations. All donors were Caucasian adults living in Nashville, Tennessee, USA. CD4+ T cells were enriched through magnetic negative selection, after which naive cells were positively selected on CD45RA and the remaining negative fraction served as the memory subset. After blood collection by leukapheresis, PBMCs were isolated using Ficoll-Histopaque density gradient centrifugation and then cryopreserved in the vapor phase of liquid nitrogen. Analytical flow cytometry was used to check the purity and quantity of each magnetically sorted T cell population. From each sorted fraction, genomic DNA was isolated and quantified by UV absorbance on a Nanodrop 2000c. The CDR3 has 17 amino acids, counting the end cysteine and phenylalanine. The only DNA kept is the CDR3, 51 bases in frame from the first base. CDR1 and CDR2 were assigned from the germline V gene as MGHRA and YSYEKL. The germline V and J ends show losses of 0 bases and 9 bases respectively, and no gene match explains 9 bases of the junction.

Using the deep immunoSEQ assay, TCR CDR3 regions were amplified from genomic DNA by multiplex PCR. For each cell subset, the extracted genomic DNA was distributed evenly across all wells of several immunoSEQ 96-well plates, and each plate served as one replicate. Each replicate PCR for sorted subsets received 200 ng genomic DNA, equal to roughly 30,000 T cell genomes. Purified libraries were quantified with a Qubit 3.0 fluorometer, sized on a Bioanalyzer 2100, and re-quantified with the KAPA Library Quantification kit. Every immunoSEQ 96-well plate was sequenced on a dedicated single-read 150-cycle Illumina NextSeq 550 flow cell. Processing in the source paper ran as follows. Because the immunoSEQ output included only junctional sequences and no quality scores, the filtering could not be the same as the filtering used for full-length reads. Sequences were annotated with PyIR, a Python wrapper for IgBLAST v1.9, and V/J genes and CDR3 were assigned using IMGT germline references. Reads were filtered out if the reads had weak V/J assignments (E-value above 1e-6), no CDR3, stop codons, out-of-frame junctions, or ambiguous translated residues. V3J clonotypes were defined as sequences sharing the same inferred V gene, J gene, and CDR3 amino acid sequence. Percentage overlap between repertoires was computed as shared unique clonotypes divided by the size of the smaller repertoire. Richness of each repertoire was evaluated using RTK rarefaction, the Chao1 estimator, and Recon v2.1 estimates of unobserved clonotypes. Generation probabilities for all TCRbeta clonotypes obtained by the gDNA method from a few donors were computed using OLGA. The immuneACCESS repertoire file appears here via TCRdb, limited to in-frame rearrangements. These files lack a portion of the clones; in checked studies, under half of the deficit traces to unresolved V genes, and the cause of the others is not known. The V and J calls and clone size are taken from that table; D and trimming were inferred from the DNA. This sample has 1.4 million to 1.5 million clones in its table, and roughly 96% of those were observed once. The top ten hold 0.95% to 1.5% of the sample.

Broader findings and caveats from the paper: Incomplete sequencing was indicated by rarefaction of sorted-subset datasets, despite the large sequencing depth. About 5% of naive CD4, approximately 3.7% of naive CD8, approximately 2% of memory CD4, and less than 0.45% of memory CD8 clonotypes were shared across a few donors. Clonotypes shared by all four sorted-subset donors showed higher generation probabilities than non-shared clonotypes. Pairwise subsampling led to the expectation that sequencing depth would affect the degree of clonotype sharing among donors. Only blood was sampled, and tissue TCR repertoires likely differ from those in blood. The genetic and exposure-history diversity represented was limited by the small number of donors. Naive subsets generally had larger estimated clonotype richness than memory subsets did.

The chain links TRBV4-1 with TRBJ2-1, with 12 bases aligning to TRBD2. This receptor was identified in a man aged 25 to 40 in good health. The specimen sequenced was naive CD4+ T cells sorted from blood. Reading the label with the study, this specimen's cell subset or site is: CD45RA+ positively selected. This receptor carries the CDR3 CASSQDVVSSGRGEQFF. The DNA sequence is as follows: TGCGCCAGCAGCCAAGACGTCGTATCTAGCGGGAGGGGTGAGCAGTTCTTC.